This T cell receptor (beta chain) appears in the sequencing data of a study of T cells in Graves' hyperthyroidism and ophthalmopathy. Study background: The blood sample was taken at first diagnosis, before treatment began.

This CDR3 comprises 14 residues. Germline V gene lookup returns CDR1 KGHSH and CDR2 LQKENI. V gave up 4 bases and J gave up 6 bases, with 15 bases separating them. In its sample, this clonotype was seen many times. Regions amplified from RNA transcripts were the TCR beta CDR3 regions. First-round RT-PCR of the TCR CDR3 relied on the HTBI primer set. Each CDR3 protein gets one entry after TCRdb re-called the multiplex PCR reads with MiXCR. The sample has approximately 430,000 distinct CDR3 sequences; about 15% are singletons. Exclusion of patients followed from uncontrolled infection, other autoimmune disease, pregnancy or lactation.

Sequencing was done on a sample of blood. The chain is built from TRBV18 and TRBJ1-1; unclear D gene. The clonotype originates from a woman under 30 with Graves' hyperthyroidism. The CDR3 DNA reads as TGTGCCAGCTCACGGTCTTCCGCGGGCTCTGAAGCTTTCTTT. Protein sequence: CASSRSSAGSEAFF.